These T cell receptor beta chains were read from a single sample in a study of spatial heterogeneity in lung cancer. A single record per CDR3 protein comes from TCRdb applying MiXCR to the 5' RACE reads. Of 30,000 to 40,000 distinct CDR3 sequences in the sample, roughly 5% are singletons; the top ten hold 25%. The sequences come from PBMCs, collected at surgery. These receptors originate from a female donor with early-stage non-small cell lung cancer. Both conserved end residues are part of each CDR3. The D gene is left open where the match is weak.

v_gene: TRBV20-1
d_gene: TRBD2
j_gene: TRBJ2-1
CDR3aa: CSPVAGGQYNEQFF

v_gene: TRBV18
d_gene: -
j_gene: TRBJ2-5
CDR3aa: CASSPRGSQETQYF

v_gene: TRBV29-1
d_gene: -
j_gene: TRBJ2-2
CDR3aa: CSFRVAGELFF

v_gene: TRBV9
d_gene: -
j_gene: TRBJ2-5
CDR3aa: CASSVGQETQYF

v_gene: TRBV9
d_gene: -
j_gene: TRBJ1-2
CDR3aa: CASSLGEGGHYGYTF

v_gene: TRBV5-1
d_gene: TRBD1
j_gene: TRBJ1-2
CDR3aa: CASSSDREIYGYTF

v_gene: TRBV19
d_gene: -
j_gene: TRBJ2-3
CDR3aa: CASSIDRMTDTQYF

v_gene: TRBV11-2
d_gene: TRBD2
j_gene: TRBJ2-2
CDR3aa: CASSPRGEGGTGELFF

v_gene: TRBV20-1
d_gene: -
j_gene: TRBJ1-1
CDR3aa: CSARPVGGNTEAFF

v_gene: TRBV4-2
d_gene: -
j_gene: TRBJ1-5
CDR3aa: CASSQETDTNQPQHF

v_gene: TRBV7-2
d_gene: -
j_gene: TRBJ2-7
CDR3aa: CASSLVSGGPYYEQYF

v_gene: TRBV5-4
d_gene: -
j_gene: TRBJ1-1
CDR3aa: CASSLMGRGTEAFF

v_gene: TRBV3-1
d_gene: TRBD1
j_gene: TRBJ1-5
CDR3aa: CASSQGGTGGNQPQHF

v_gene: TRBV27
d_gene: -
j_gene: TRBJ1-5
CDR3aa: CASSFYSNQPQHF

v_gene: TRBV12-3/TRBV12-4
d_gene: TRBD1
j_gene: TRBJ1-1
CDR3aa: CASSSQTGQITEAFF

v_gene: TRBV7-2
d_gene: -
j_gene: TRBJ2-1
CDR3aa: CASSFNRDNEQFF

v_gene: TRBV19
d_gene: -
j_gene: TRBJ1-5
CDR3aa: CASRPTGPTNQPQHF

v_gene: TRBV7-9
d_gene: -
j_gene: TRBJ1-1
CDR3aa: CASSLGEILNTEAFF

v_gene: TRBV12-3/TRBV12-4
d_gene: TRBD2
j_gene: TRBJ2-1
CDR3aa: CASSYGTTNNEQFF

v_gene: TRBV27
d_gene: -
j_gene: TRBJ2-5
CDR3aa: CASSLSRIETQYF

v_gene: TRBV6-2/TRBV6-3
d_gene: -
j_gene: TRBJ1-1
CDR3aa: CASRRENTEAFF

v_gene: TRBV18
d_gene: -
j_gene: TRBJ2-7
CDR3aa: CASSPGREQYF

v_gene: TRBV5-1
d_gene: -
j_gene: TRBJ1-2
CDR3aa: CASSPGLSGPHGYTF

v_gene: TRBV2
d_gene: -
j_gene: TRBJ2-7
CDR3aa: CASSGNLPYEQYF

v_gene: TRBV9
d_gene: -
j_gene: TRBJ1-1
CDR3aa: CASSVASRGNTEAFF

v_gene: TRBV20-1
d_gene: -
j_gene: TRBJ2-2
CDR3aa: CSAIRDSFAGELFF

v_gene: TRBV29-1
d_gene: -
j_gene: TRBJ2-5
CDR3aa: CSVEFGYAPRETQYF

v_gene: TRBV4-2
d_gene: -
j_gene: TRBJ2-7
CDR3aa: CASSQDARGAYEQYF

v_gene: TRBV7-9
d_gene: -
j_gene: TRBJ2-3
CDR3aa: CASSPAGISTDTQYF

v_gene: TRBV7-2
d_gene: -
j_gene: TRBJ1-1
CDR3aa: CASSPVPGNTEAFF

v_gene: TRBV2
d_gene: TRBD1
j_gene: TRBJ1-2
CDR3aa: CASRAKRTGLYGYTF

v_gene: TRBV10-2
d_gene: -
j_gene: TRBJ2-3
CDR3aa: CASIHREVSDTQYF

v_gene: TRBV28
d_gene: -
j_gene: TRBJ1-2
CDR3aa: CASSSGVYGYTF

v_gene: TRBV7-3
d_gene: TRBD1
j_gene: TRBJ1-2
CDR3aa: CASSSDRGNGYTF

v_gene: TRBV28
d_gene: TRBD1
j_gene: TRBJ2-6
CDR3aa: CASRETGASGANVLTF

v_gene: TRBV28
d_gene: -
j_gene: TRBJ2-1
CDR3aa: CASIPIYQKSSYNEQFF

v_gene: TRBV5-4
d_gene: TRBD1
j_gene: TRBJ2-1
CDR3aa: CASSPGQGVISSYNEQFF

v_gene: TRBV12-3/TRBV12-4
d_gene: TRBD1
j_gene: TRBJ1-5
CDR3aa: CASSSGGGNQPQHF

v_gene: TRBV20-1
d_gene: -
j_gene: TRBJ2-3
CDR3aa: CSVTPSTDTQYF

v_gene: TRBV2
d_gene: -
j_gene: TRBJ1-4
CDR3aa: CASSDQGYGNEKLFF

v_gene: TRBV10-3
d_gene: -
j_gene: TRBJ1-5
CDR3aa: CAISESSQGGQPQHF

v_gene: TRBV3-1
d_gene: TRBD1
j_gene: TRBJ2-1
CDR3aa: CASSQASGTGGNNEQFF

v_gene: TRBV18
d_gene: TRBD1
j_gene: TRBJ2-7
CDR3aa: CASSPTGVAQYF

v_gene: TRBV19
d_gene: -
j_gene: TRBJ1-1
CDR3aa: CASSTSMNTEAFF

v_gene: TRBV5-1
d_gene: TRBD2
j_gene: TRBJ2-5
CDR3aa: CASSRTGTSGVFDETQYF

v_gene: TRBV24-1
d_gene: TRBD1
j_gene: TRBJ1-2
CDR3aa: CATSDPVDRPRGYTF

v_gene: TRBV21-1
d_gene: -
j_gene: TRBJ1-1
CDR3aa: CASSKASAKEAFF

v_gene: TRBV7-3
d_gene: -
j_gene: TRBJ2-3
CDR3aa: CASGGPEDTQYF

v_gene: TRBV28
d_gene: -
j_gene: TRBJ1-4
CDR3aa: CASTSTGMGDEKLFF